This section outlines one T cell receptor (beta chain) sequence together with its context. Followed longitudinally, the Seattle patients had been enrolled during active infection. These data are taken from a study of blood T cell repertoires in COVID-19. Overall study: Material from acute and convalescent COVID-19 was sourced from the United States, Italy and Spain. PBMCs, B-cell-depleted T cells, or T cells were the source of the cDNA or gDNA that made up the material.

Original processing notes: For nucleated cells, counts were estimated from reference gene primer amplification. Sequencing used immunoSEQ multiplex PCR; TCRdb keeps in-frame clones, though not all of them. The DNA gave D and trimming, while V, J and clone size come from that table. The profile shows a few hundred thousand clones, around 87% of them singletons. Per the germline V gene, CDR1 is SEHNR and CDR2 is FQNEAQ (reference sequence). The CDR3 has 13 residues. V lost 6 bases to trimming and J lost 6 bases, with 11 bases between them. The sample taken for sequencing was peripheral blood. The gene calls are TRBV7-9 and TRBJ2-2; D remains ambiguous. The clonotype was recovered from a woman aged 55-69 years with COVID-19, enrolled during active disease. As DNA, the CDR3 is TGTGCCAGCAGAGAACTGCGGCCCGGGGAGCTGTTTTTT. Translated, it gives CASRELRPGELFF.